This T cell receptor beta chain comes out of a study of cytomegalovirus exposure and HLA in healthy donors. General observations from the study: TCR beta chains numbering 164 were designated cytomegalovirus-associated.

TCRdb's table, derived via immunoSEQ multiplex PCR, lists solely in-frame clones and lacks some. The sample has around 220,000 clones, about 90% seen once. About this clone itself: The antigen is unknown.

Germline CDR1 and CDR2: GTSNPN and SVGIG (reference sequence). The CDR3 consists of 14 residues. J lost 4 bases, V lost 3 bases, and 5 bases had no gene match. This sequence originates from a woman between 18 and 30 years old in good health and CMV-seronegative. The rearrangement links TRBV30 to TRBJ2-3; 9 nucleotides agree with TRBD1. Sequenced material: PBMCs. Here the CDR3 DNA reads TGTGCCTGGAGGCGGACAGGGGCCCCAGATACGCAGTATTTT. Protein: CAWRRTGAPDTQYF.